This entry lists 32 T cell receptor beta chains sequenced from one sample in a study of blood T cell repertoires in COVID-19. Profiling relied on immunoSEQ multiplex PCR, and the TCRdb table lists in-frame clones only, not all of them. The data contain about 320,000 clones, 70% to 90% of them singletons. Sequencing used peripheral blood. All receptors come from a human donor in a cohort sampled during active COVID-19.

The gene calls are TRBV2 and TRBJ2-7; 9 bases map to TRBD1. Germline V lookup: CDR1 SNHLY, CDR2 FYNNEI. Unmatched junction bases numbered 9, after V lost 8 bases and J lost 1 base. The CDR3 loop spans 15 amino acids. The CDR3 loop is CASLTGTGISYEQYF. DNA for the CDR3: TGTGCCAGCCTAACCGGGACAGGGATTTCCTACGAGCAGTACTTC.

This sequence joins TRBV5-1 and TRBJ1-6; tentatively, D is TRBD1 (5 bases). Germline assignment: CDR1 SGHRS and CDR2 YFSETQ. This CDR3 is built from 14 residues. The V gene lost 0 bases and the J gene lost 10 bases, with 11 bases spanning the gap. CDR3 nucleotides: TGCGCCAGCAGCTTGGGCAGGGAAGGGTCACCCCTCCACTTT. It codes for CASSLGREGSPLHF. Based on the CDR3 plus reference TRBV5-1 and TRBJ1-6, the full variable domain is KAGVTQTPRYLIKTRGQQVTLSCSPISGHRSVSWYQQTPGQGLQFLFEYFSETQRNKGNFPGRFSGRQFSNSRSEMNVSTLELGDSALYLCASSLGREGSPLHFGNGTRLTVT.

V gene TRBV6-5 combines with J gene TRBJ1-1, with a possible D match to TRBD1 (6 bases). There are 13 residues in the CDR3. Germline-derived CDR1 and CDR2 are MNHEY and SVGAGI. Trimming took 8 bases from V and 0 from J, leaving 10 bases between them. CDR3 in amino acids: CASEWTVNTEAFF. CDR3 DNA: TGTGCCAGCGAATGGACAGTGAACACTGAAGCTTTCTTT.

The rearrangement links TRBV11-1 to TRBJ1-1; TRBD1 matches 8 bases. V was pared by 3 bases and J by 3 bases, with 6 bases of the junction left unmatched. The CDR3 loop spans 15 amino acids. From germline, CDR1 is SGHAT and CDR2 FQDESV (reference sequence). The CDR3 here is CASSFQTGADTEAFF. As DNA, the CDR3 is TGTGCCAGCAGCTTCCAGACAGGGGCGGACACTGAAGCTTTCTTT.

This clone was counted once. The chain joins TRBV24-1 to TRBJ2-1; 12 nucleotides line up with TRBD2. CDR3 length equals 15 residues. The V and J ends lost 9 bases and 8 bases, in that order; junction bases with no gene match: 10. Germline assignment: CDR1 KGHDR and CDR2 SFDVKD. The CDR3 spells CATRTSGAHLDEQFF. DNA for the CDR3: TGTGCCACCCGGACTAGCGGGGCCCATTTGGATGAGCAGTTCTTC.

Notes on this clone: Within the sample, other DNA sequences also encode this same CDR3. The chain has TRBV24-1 and TRBJ2-3; no firm D call. CDR1 is KGHDR and CDR2 is SFDVKD in the germline V gene. This CDR3 is built from 13 residues. Trimming cost V 2 bases and J 3 bases, with 5 bases left between them. The CDR3 nucleotides are TGTGCCACCAGTGATTCCGGGACAGATACGCAGTATTTT. Amino acid sequence: CATSDSGTDTQYF.

This chain uses TRBV9 with TRBJ1-4, with unresolved D. V lost 0 bases and J lost 6, with 12 bases in between. This CDR3 has 15 residues. The V gene's germline CDR1 is SGDLS and CDR2 YYNGEE. The CDR3 loop reads CASSVVRLGDEKLFF. Here the CDR3 DNA reads TGTGCCAGCAGCGTAGTCCGGCTAGGAGATGAAAAACTGTTTTTT.

The rearrangement uses TRBV3-1 (or the pseudogene TRBV3-2) and TRBJ1-2; D gene uncertain. Trimming cost V 1 base and J 7 bases, with 10 bases left between them. The germline CDR1 and CDR2 sequences are LGHDT and YNNKEL (reference sequence). There are 13 residues in the CDR3. The CDR3 DNA reads as TGTGCCAGCAGCCAAGGAGGGATGGGTGGCTACACCTTC. Protein product: CASSQGGMGGYTF.

This clone was counted between two and nine times. This chain uses TRBV27 with TRBJ1-5; D possibly corresponds to TRBD1 (5 bases). CDR3 length: 16 amino acids. CDR1 and CDR2 (germline): MNHEY, SMNVEV (reference sequence). V lost 5 bases, J lost 9 bases, and 23 bases lay in between. The CDR3 nucleotides read TGTGCCAGCAGTCCGACCTGGGAGGGGTGGCGGGGGCCCCAGCATTTT. Translation: CASSPTWEGWRGPQHF.

This rearrangement joins TRBV5-6 to TRBJ1-4; D gene uncertain. The CDR3 spans 12 residues. From germline, CDR1 is SGHDT and CDR2 YYEEEE. Trimming removed 6 bases at V and 1 base at J, with 4 bases between. CDR3 sequence reads: CASTRTNEKLFF. The CDR3 bases are TGTGCCAGCACCAGAACTAATGAAAAACTGTTTTTT.

This clone was observed a handful of times. The V call is TRBV7-2, the J call TRBJ1-1; unclear D gene. Germline values: CDR1 SGHTA, CDR2 FQGNSA. The CDR3 has 13 residues. Trimming stripped 4 bases from V and 4 bases from J, with 10 bases between. CDR3 DNA sequence: TGTGCCAGCAGCTATTCGGAGGGCACTGAAGCTTTCTTT. Translating gives CASSYSEGTEAFF. Drawing the rest from reference TRBV7-2 and TRBJ1-1, the complete variable domain is GAGVSQSPSNKVTEKGKDVELRCDPISGHTALYWYRQSLGQGLEFLIYFQGNSAPDKSGLPSDRFSAERTGGSVSTLTIQRTQQEDSAVYLCASSYSEGTEAFFGQGTRLTVV.

V is TRBV9 and J is TRBJ2-7, with TRBD1 matching 10 bases. CDR3 length: 15 residues. CDR1 and CDR2 (germline): SGDLS, YYNGEE. V lost 3 bases, J lost 3 bases, and 6 bases stayed unmatched. Here the CDR3 reads CASSATGGANYEQYF. CDR3 DNA: TGTGCCAGCAGCGCGACAGGGGGCGCGAACTACGAGCAGTACTTC.

V usage is TRBV6-5 and J usage is TRBJ1-2; 7 positions match TRBD1. Germline CDR1 is MNHEY and CDR2 is SVGAGI. Trimming cost V 6 bases and J 1 base; bases outside gene matches: 5. The CDR3 totals 14 residues. In nucleotides, the CDR3 is TGTGCCAGCAGAGACAGGGATGTTAACTATGGCTACACCTTC. It encodes CASRDRDVNYGYTF.

The rearrangement links TRBV6-1 to TRBJ2-7, with 7 bases that match TRBD2. The V and J ends lost 2 bases and 0 bases, in that order; junction bases with no gene match: 4. Germline V gene lookup returns CDR1 MNHNS and CDR2 SASEGT. This CDR3 contains 15 residues. Here the CDR3 DNA reads TGTGCCAGCAGTGAACTAGCGGTCTACTCCTACGAGCAGTACTTC. Translated: CASSELAVYSYEQYF.

The chain is built from TRBV30 and TRBJ2-1; a possible D gene is TRBD2 (6 bases). The V and J ends lost 6 bases and 5 bases respectively, with 14 bases between them. The CDR3 spans 13 residues. CDR1 is GTSNPN, CDR2 SVGIG, per germline (reference sequence). The CDR3 here is CACLVEGNNEQFF. The CDR3 DNA is TGTGCCTGCTTGGTGGAGGGGAACAATGAGCAGTTCTTC.

Worth noting for this clone: Additional DNA sequences in this sample encode the identical CDR3. The CDR3 protein is CATSDRGQPQHF. CDR3 coding DNA: TGTGCCACCAGTGATCGGGGTCAGCCCCAGCATTTT. The chain uses TRBV24-1 and TRBJ1-5, with no clear D. CDR3 length: 12 residues. Per the germline V gene, CDR1 is KGHDR and CDR2 is SFDVKD. The germline V and J ends were trimmed by 3 bases and 6 bases, with 5 bases remaining between them.

The chain carries TRBV6-5 and TRBJ1-5, with 8 bases fitting TRBD1. Germline values: CDR1 MNHEY, CDR2 SVGAGI. The J segment lost 5 bases and the V segment lost 6 bases, leaving 9 bases of the junction unmatched. The length of the CDR3 is 15 residues. CDR3 region: CASSLQGDSHQPQHF. CDR3 sequence (DNA): TGTGCCAGCAGCCTACAGGGGGACAGCCATCAGCCCCAGCATTTT.

Concerning this clone: This sample also contains other DNA sequences that code for the same CDR3. This chain joins TRBV5-1 and TRBJ1-2; the match to TRBD1 covers 9 bases. Losses at the gene ends were 0 bases for V and 4 bases for J; bases not matched to a gene: 4. This CDR3 comprises 15 residues. Germline V CDR1 and CDR2: SGHRS, YFSETQ. CDR3 DNA sequence: TGCGCCAGCAGCTTGGGGGGACAGGGTGGCTATGGCTACACCTTC. Encoded protein: CASSLGGQGGYGYTF.

In DNA form, the CDR3 reads TGCGCCAGCAGCTTGGTCAGGGGTATCTACTCTGAAGCTTTCTTT. Translating gives CASSLVRGIYSEAFF. This rearrangement joins TRBV5-1 to TRBJ1-1; D might be TRBD1 (6 bases). With 0 bases removed from V and 6 bases from J, the gap between germline ends came to 15 bases. Per the germline V gene, CDR1 is SGHRS and CDR2 is YFSETQ. This CDR3 region has 15 residues. Filled out from reference TRBV5-1 and TRBJ1-1, the complete variable domain reads KAGVTQTPRYLIKTRGQQVTLSCSPISGHRSVSWYQQTPGQGLQFLFEYFSETQRNKGNFPGRFSGRQFSNSRSEMNVSTLELGDSALYLCASSLVRGIYSEAFFGQGTRLTVV.

V is TRBV7-3 and J is TRBJ1-6; TRBD1 matches 9 bases. The CDR3 covers 15 residues. Germline CDR1 SGHTA, CDR2 FQGTGA. V shed 5 bases, J shed 9 bases, and the junction held 8 bases outside the gene matches. CDR3 bases: TGTGCCAGCAGCGCTCAACCGGGACAGGGTTCACCCCTCCACTTT. Encoded protein: CASSAQPGQGSPLHF.

The rearrangement links TRBV19 to TRBJ2-7, with D possibly being TRBD2 (6 bases). V lost 1 base and J lost 3, with 16 bases in between. Germline lookup yields CDR1 LNHDA and CDR2 SQIVND (reference sequence). The CDR3 spans 16 residues. The CDR3 is CASSIAGGETGYEQYF. The CDR3 nucleotides read TGTGCCAGTAGTATAGCCGGAGGGGAAACCGGCTACGAGCAGTACTTC.

CDR3 nucleotide sequence: TGTGCCTGGAGCCCAGTCGGGGGTGGCTACACCTTC. It codes for CAWSPVGGGYTF. This sequence joins TRBV30 and TRBJ1-2; perhaps TRBD1 as D (5 bases). Trimming left V 3 bases short and J 7 bases short, with 12 bases between. CDR3 length: 12 amino acids. CDR1 is GTSNPN, CDR2 SVGIG, per germline (reference sequence). Supplemented by reference TRBV30 and TRBJ1-2, the full variable domain reads SQTIHQWPATLVQPVGSPLSLECTVEGTSNPNLYWYRQAAGRGLQLLFYSVGIGQISSEVPQNLSASRPQDRQFILSSKKLLLSDSGFYLCAWSPVGGGYTFGSGTRLTVV.

The genes are TRBV6-1 and TRBJ1-4, with D perhaps TRBD1 (5 bases). The CDR3 extends over 15 amino acids. Trimming removed 3 bases at V and 6 bases at J, with 14 bases between. Per the germline V gene, CDR1 is MNHNS and CDR2 is SASEGT. CDR3 protein: CASSDRQGVDEKLFF. CDR3 nucleotide sequence: TGTGCCAGCAGTGATAGGCAGGGCGTAGATGAAAAACTGTTTTTT.

The rearrangement joins TRBV10-3 to TRBJ2-1, with D perhaps matching TRBD1 (7 bases). Germline assignment: CDR1 ENHRY and CDR2 SYGVKD. There are 15 residues in the CDR3. Between the trimmed V and J ends, which lost 6 bases and 4 bases, there was a span of 16 bases. The CDR3 DNA reads as TGTGCCATCAGCGTCACAGGGGCGGGATACAATGAGCAGTTCTTC. Protein product: CAISVTGAGYNEQFF.

The chain uses TRBV10-3 and TRBJ1-1; maybe TRBD1 (5 bases). Trimming took 0 bases from V and 2 from J, leaving 13 bases between them. CDR3 length equals 16 residues. CDR1 and CDR2 from the germline V gene are ENHRY and SYGVKD. The DNA for the CDR3 is TGTGCCATCAGTGAGTCACCTCCGACAGTAAACACTGAAGCTTTCTTT. It is translated as CAISESPPTVNTEAFF.

The J gene is TRBJ1-2, the V gene TRBV6-5, with 8 bases lining up with TRBD1. Unmatched junction bases numbered 11, after V lost 6 bases and J lost 5 bases. The germline gives CDR1 MNHEY, CDR2 SVGAGI. This CDR3 is built from 15 residues. The CDR3 is CASRTTGTGKYGYTF. DNA of the CDR3: TGTGCCAGCAGGACTACCGGGACAGGAAAATATGGCTACACCTTC.

The genes are TRBV7-8 and TRBJ2-3, with a tentative D call TRBD1 (6 bases). The length of the CDR3 is 15 residues. Looked up from germline, CDR1 is SGHVS and CDR2 is FQNEAQ. Deletions cut 6 bases from V and 3 bases from J, with 16 bases between. For the CDR3, the DNA is TGTGCCAGCAGTCATGGGACATCGAGTACAGATACGCAGTATTTT. Translating gives CASSHGTSSTDTQYF.

This clone was seen only once. The CDR3 DNA follows: TGTGCCAGCAGCTCAGAACGGGGGTTCGAGCAGTACTTC. This translates into CASSSERGFEQYF. This chain uses TRBV7-8 with TRBJ2-7, with D possibly being TRBD2 (6 bases). Germline values: CDR1 SGHVS, CDR2 FQNEAQ. This CDR3 comprises 13 residues. Trimming removed 4 bases from V and 6 bases from J, with 13 bases in between.

J is TRBJ2-1 and V is TRBV18; 10 positions match TRBD2. Germline V gene lookup returns CDR1 KGHSH and CDR2 LQKENI. With V trimmed by 3 bases and J by 7 bases, 3 bases remained unmatched. CDR3 length: 14 amino acids. The CDR3 reads CASSPSGGANEQFF. The CDR3 nucleotides are TGTGCCAGCTCACCGAGCGGGGGGGCAAATGAGCAGTTCTTC.

CDR3 coding DNA: TGCGCCAGCTGCCCTAGCGGCACCTACGAGCAGTACTTC. The encoded protein is CASCPSGTYEQYF. V gene TRBV10-2 combines with J gene TRBJ2-7; 7 bases fit TRBD2. Germline loops: CDR1 WSHSY, CDR2 SAAADI. The CDR3 contains 13 residues. V lost 8 bases to trimming and J lost 2 bases; unmatched junction nucleotides: 6.

V is TRBV5-1 and J is TRBJ1-1; D is uncertain. With 7 bases removed from V and 2 bases from J, the gap between germline ends came to 15 bases. The CDR3 length is 14 residues. From germline, CDR1 is SGHRS and CDR2 YFSETQ. In nucleotides, the CDR3 is TGCGCCAGCTATAAAGCGGGTCCTAACACTGAAGCTTTCTTT. Protein product: CASYKAGPNTEAFF.

V usage is TRBV19 and J usage is TRBJ2-2; a weak D match, TRBD1 (6 bases). Germline V gives CDR1 LNHDA, CDR2 SQIVND (reference sequence). The CDR3 covers 15 residues. V was clipped by 4 bases and J by 3 bases, with 12 bases between them. Here the CDR3 DNA reads TGTGCCAGTAGTAGAGAACAGGGCTACACCGGGGAGCTGTTTTTT. This codes for CASSREQGYTGELFF. The full variable domain, with the rest looked up from reference TRBV19 and TRBJ2-2, is DGGITQSPKYLFRKEGQNVTLSCEQNLNHDAMYWYRQDPGQGLRLIYYSQIVNDFQKGDIAEGYSVSREKKESFPLTVTSAQKNPTAFYLCASSREQGYTGELFFGEGSRLTVL.